The following is a TCR beta chain sequence with its context. The specificity of this receptor is unknown. There are no base qualities to consult, and no much larger clone falls within one base. From the cysteine up to the phenylalanine, the CDR3 has a length of 17 residues. The CDR3 DNA has 51 bases and is translated from base 1. At the junction V is shortened by 2 bases and J by 7 bases; bases outside the gene matches: 13. The germline V gene gives CDR1 as MNHNS and CDR2 as SASEGT. The entry originates in a study of cytotoxic CD8 clonotypes in ibrutinib-treated CLL (dated by TCRdb to 2020 to 2023). Broadly, across the study: The cohort was composed of 11 relapsed/refractory and 15 treatment-naive patients; IGHV unmutated status was identified in about 17 patients. Of the roughly 79 people in the trial, about 27 had longitudinal samples available. Partial responses were observed in 24 patients and complete responses in 2; after a median follow-up of 68 months, remission was maintained in approximately 14 patients and progression was observed in roughly 12. All remission and progressive disease samples were collected while patients were still receiving ibrutinib. Cryopreserved peripheral blood mononuclear cells were obtained before treatment, at response, and at either sustained remission or disease progression. The response samples were drawn at a median of approximately 11 months into treatment, with a range of roughly 6 to 40 months. Samples averaged approximately 240,000 productive templates and 80,000 to 100,000 productive rearrangements. Broader findings and caveats from the paper: Sustained-remission and progressing patients did not have matched sampling times, and lymph node repertoires were not examined. Clonality rose at ibrutinib response, remained stable during sustained remission, and dropped back toward baseline at progression. At baseline, clonality was higher than in age-matched healthy donors and showed a strong correlation with circulating CD8+ T-cell counts. Public clonotypes were rare and either shrank or stayed stable during treatment, and the rise in clonality at ibrutinib response reflected expansion of private clonotypes.

Explained via the paper, the time point label denotes: approximately twelve months on ibrutinib. For TCR beta library preparation, around 1.8 micrograms of genomic DNA were extracted from the cryopreserved PBMCs. Longitudinal blood samples from CLL patients receiving ibrutinib monotherapy were subjected to high-throughput TCR beta sequencing. Patients were enrolled in a phase 2 open-label single-center ibrutinib monotherapy trial. A MiSeq instrument was used for deep resolution sequencing, which targeted depths ranging from 1 in 1 million up to 1 in 200,000 T cells, with coverage averaging 10x for each clonotype. TCR beta libraries were generated with the immunoSEQ hsTCRB Kit. The study's processing was this. ImmunoSEQ Data Assistant and ImmunoSEQ Analyzer were used for data analysis, and V, D and J genes were assigned according to IMGT definitions. Clonality, with values ranging from 0 to 1, was calculated as one minus the normalized Shannon entropy of productive rearrangement frequencies. Only overrepresented clonotypes making up at least 0.05% of the repertoire of each patient were included in the public clonotype analysis. Around 13 age-matched healthy donor repertoires from immuneACCESS were used as controls for clonality. The table comes from immuneACCESS by way of TCRdb, which keeps in-frame sequences with V and J called. Part of the clones is missing from these tables; in studies checked, under half for an unresolved V gene and the rest for unknown reasons. The V and J calls and the clone size are those of that table, but D and trimming were determined from the DNA. Within this sample are some 200,000 clones, with approximately 79% of them counted one time only. The ten largest make up approximately 10% of the sample.

The origin of this receptor is a human donor with chronic lymphocytic leukemia. This receptor chain uses TRBV6-1 and TRBJ1-1, and 10 junctional nucleotides match TRBD1. The sequences come from PBMCs, collected after 12 months of ibrutinib treatment. The CDR3 reads CASSERGQGTRSREAFF. The DNA reads TGTGCCAGCAGTGAACGGGGACAGGGGACGCGTTCCCGTGAAGCTTTCTTT.